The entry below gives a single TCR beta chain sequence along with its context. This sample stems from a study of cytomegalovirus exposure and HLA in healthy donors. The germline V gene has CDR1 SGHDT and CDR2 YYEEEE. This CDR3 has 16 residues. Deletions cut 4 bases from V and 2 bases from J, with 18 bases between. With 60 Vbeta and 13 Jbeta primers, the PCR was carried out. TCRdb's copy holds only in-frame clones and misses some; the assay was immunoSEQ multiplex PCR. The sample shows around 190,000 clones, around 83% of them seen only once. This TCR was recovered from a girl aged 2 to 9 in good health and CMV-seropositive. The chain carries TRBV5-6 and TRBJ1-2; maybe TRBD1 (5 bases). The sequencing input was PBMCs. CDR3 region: CASSVVGDSSNYGYTF. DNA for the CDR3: TGTGCCAGCAGCGTGGTAGGAGACAGCAGCAACTATGGCTACACCTTC. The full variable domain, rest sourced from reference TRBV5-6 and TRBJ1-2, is DAGVTQSPTHLIKTRGQQVTLRCSPKSGHDTVSWYQQALGQGPQFIFQYYEEEERQRGNFPDRFSGHQFPNYSSELNVNALLLGDSALYLCASSVVGDSSNYGYTFGSGTRLTVV.